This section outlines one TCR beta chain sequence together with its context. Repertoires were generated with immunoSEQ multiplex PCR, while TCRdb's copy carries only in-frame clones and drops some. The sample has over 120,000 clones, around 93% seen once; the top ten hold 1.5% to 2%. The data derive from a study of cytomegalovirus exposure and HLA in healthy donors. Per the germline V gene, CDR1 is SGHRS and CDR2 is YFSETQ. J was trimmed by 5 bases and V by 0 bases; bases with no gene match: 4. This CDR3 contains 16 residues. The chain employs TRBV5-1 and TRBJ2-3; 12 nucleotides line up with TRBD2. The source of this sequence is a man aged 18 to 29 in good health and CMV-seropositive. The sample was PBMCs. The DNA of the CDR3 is TGCGCCAGCAGCTTGGGACTAGCGGGAGAAGGAGATACGCAGTATTTT. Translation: CASSLGLAGEGDTQYF. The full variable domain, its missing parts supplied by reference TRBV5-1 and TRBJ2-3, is KAGVTQTPRYLIKTRGQQVTLSCSPISGHRSVSWYQQTPGQGLQFLFEYFSETQRNKGNFPGRFSGRQFSNSRSEMNVSTLELGDSALYLCASSLGLAGEGDTQYFGPGTRLTVL.